This T cell receptor (beta chain) was sequenced during a study of technical replicates of blood from a handful of donors. Method: immunoSEQ multiplex PCR; TCRdb's copy keeps in-frame clones and lacks some. The repertoire holds 95,000 or so clones, with 85% to 95% as singletons. V lost 4 bases to trimming and J lost 0 bases, with 7 bases between them. In germline, CDR1 is SNHLY, CDR2 FYNNEI. CDR3 size: 14 residues. The clonotype was recovered from a human donor in good health. The sequenced material came from T cells isolated from PBMCs. This chain connects TRBV2 to TRBJ1-5; the D gene is possibly TRBD1 (5 bases). For the CDR3, the DNA is TGTGCCAGCAGTGGACAGATTAGCAATCAGCCCCAGCATTTT. It specifies CASSGQISNQPQHF.